These 15 T cell receptor beta chains share one sample of origin, sequenced in a study of T-cell memory formation after mild COVID-19. TCRdb itself ran the 5' RACE reads through MiXCR, one entry per CDR3 protein. The data contain some 68,000 distinct CDR3 sequences, 16% of them singletons. The sample comprised PBMCs or a T cell subset sorted from them (not recorded which). These receptors were obtained from an adult woman who had mild COVID-19 (a few samples of this study predate the infection). Cell type and time point are not known.

V usage is TRBV11-2 and J usage is TRBJ2-1; 9 bases match TRBD2. The germline gives CDR1 SGHAT, CDR2 FQNNGV. CDR3 size: 15 residues. Trimming removed 5 bases from V and 6 bases from J; junction bases left unmatched: 8. The CDR3 nucleotides are TGTGCCAGCAGCGCTGGACAAGCGGGGGGCAATGAGCAGTTCTTC. Its protein product is CASSAGQAGGNEQFF. The whole variable domain, remainder taken from reference TRBV11-2 and TRBJ2-1, is EAGVAQSPRYKIIEKRQSVAFWCNPISGHATLYWYQQILGQGPKLLIQFQNNGVVDDSQLPKDRFSAERLKGVDSTLKIQPAKLEDSAVYLCASSAGQAGGNEQFFGPGTRLTVL.

This clonotype was counted a few times. The chain links TRBV7-9 to TRBJ2-5; 15 positions agree with TRBD2. With 4 bases clipped from V and 2 bases from J, the junction kept 5 bases outside the gene matches. CDR3 length equals 17 residues. Germline values: CDR1 SEHNR, CDR2 FQNEAQ (reference sequence). CDR3 nucleotides: TGTGCCAGCAGCTCAAGGACTAGCGGGGGGGAACAAGAGACCCAGTACTTC. This gives the protein CASSSRTSGGEQETQYF.

This clonotype was counted only a few times. V and J are TRBV7-9 and TRBJ2-1; D may be TRBD1 or TRBD2 (6 bases each). The germline V gene encodes CDR1 SEHNR and CDR2 FQNEAQ (reference sequence). The CDR3 is made up of 16 amino acids. Trimming pared 5 bases from V and 2 bases from J, leaving 16 bases between. The DNA for the CDR3 is TGTGCCAGCAGCCCCCCCCCAGGGGAGGCCTACAATGAGCAGTTCTTC. Its protein product is CASSPPPGEAYNEQFF.

This clonotype was detected only a few times. This CDR3 is CASSARLGGSTDTQYF. In DNA form, the CDR3 reads TGTGCCAGCAGCGCCCGATTGGGGGGGAGCACAGATACGCAGTATTTT. This chain uses TRBV9 with TRBJ2-3; 7 bases line up with TRBD2. The CDR3 is 16 amino acids. Germline CDR1 reads SGDLS; CDR2 reads YYNGEE. The J segment lost 0 bases and the V segment lost 3 bases, leaving 7 bases of the junction unmatched.

There are a few counts of this clonotype. V usage is TRBV11-2 and J usage is TRBJ2-5; 11 nucleotides agree with TRBD2. Germline CDR1 SGHAT, CDR2 FQNNGV. The CDR3 loop spans 15 amino acids. With 2 bases clipped from V and 2 bases from J, the junction kept 1 base outside the gene matches. Here the CDR3 DNA reads TGTGCCAGCAGCTTACGACTAGCGGGGCAAGAGACCCAGTACTTC. Translated, it gives CASSLRLAGQETQYF.

This clonotype occurred a few times. V is TRBV7-8 and J is TRBJ2-5; 16 bases are a match to TRBD2. The CDR3 is 18 amino acids. V lost 4 bases and J lost 7; bases outside the gene matches: 12. Germline CDR1 reads SGHVS; CDR2 reads FQNEAQ. Here the CDR3 DNA reads TGTGCCAGCAGCTGGGGGACTAGCGGGAGGGCTTCCGCGGGGACCCAGTACTTC. This translates into CASSWGTSGRASAGTQYF.

This clonotype appeared a few times. One end of the junction does not line up with germline, which may come from a read error. The rearrangement links TRBV29-1 to TRBJ2-1, with D possibly TRBD2 on 7 matching bases. CDR1 SQVTM and CDR2 ANQGSEA come from the germline V gene. The CDR3 totals 15 residues. CDR3 protein: CSVAQGSGDYYEQFF. CDR3 DNA: TGCAGCGTTGCTCAGGGATCAGGGGACTACTATGAGCAGTTCTTC.

V and J are TRBV5-1 and TRBJ1-1; D is undetermined. V was cut by 4 bases and J by 1 base, with 8 bases left in between. The CDR3 length is 13 residues. In germline, CDR1 is SGHRS, CDR2 YFSETQ. As DNA, the CDR3 is TGCGCCAGCAGCGGGTGGCAGAACACTGAAGCTTTCTTT. Translation: CASSGWQNTEAFF. The entire variable domain, with the rest obtained from reference TRBV5-1 and TRBJ1-1, is as follows: KAGVTQTPRYLIKTRGQQVTLSCSPISGHRSVSWYQQTPGQGLQFLFEYFSETQRNKGNFPGRFSGRQFSNSRSEMNVSTLELGDSALYLCASSGWQNTEAFFGQGTRLTVV.

This clonotype was counted a few times. This chain uses TRBV4-3 with TRBJ2-6, with a weak D call TRBD2 (5 bases). Germline loops: CDR1 LGHNA, CDR2 YSLEER. There are 16 residues in the CDR3. Trimming stripped 0 bases from V and 0 bases from J, with 6 bases between. The CDR3 DNA follows: TGCGCCAGCAGCCAAGAAGGGAGCTCTGGGGCCAACGTCCTGACTTTC. Translation: CASSQEGSSGANVLTF.

This clonotype has only a few counts. V gene TRBV7-2 combines with J gene TRBJ2-5; no reliable D call. Trimming left V 4 bases short and J 1 base short, with 16 bases between. Germline CDR1 reads SGHTA; CDR2 reads FQGNSA. The CDR3 runs 16 residues. The chain's CDR3 is CASSSARTDLQETQYF. The CDR3 DNA follows: TGTGCCAGCAGCTCAGCAAGGACCGATCTCCAAGAGACCCAGTACTTC.

In its sample, this clonotype was seen a few times. The V gene is TRBV12-3 or TRBV12-4, the J gene TRBJ1-2; TRBD1 aligns across 7 bases. The CDR3 runs 12 residues. The J segment lost 4 bases and the V segment lost 8 bases, leaving 4 bases of the junction unmatched. The DNA for the CDR3 is TGTGCCAGCTCAGGGGGGGCCTATGGCTACACCTTC. Encoded protein: CASSGGAYGYTF.

In its sample, this clonotype ranks as medium-sized. V and J are TRBV7-9 and TRBJ2-5; D is possibly TRBD2 (6 bases). V was shortened by 4 bases and J by 3 bases, with 15 bases between the two germline ends. Germline values: CDR1 SEHNR, CDR2 FQNEAQ (reference sequence). The CDR3 has 15 amino acids. The CDR3 bases are TGTGCCAGCAGCTCAGAGGGACGGACTAAAGAGACCCAGTACTTC. It is translated as CASSSEGRTKETQYF.

This clonotype came up a few times. The rearrangement links TRBV19 to TRBJ2-1; D ambiguous. The germline V and J ends were trimmed by 1 base and 4 bases, with 5 bases remaining between them. The CDR3 is made up of 13 amino acids. Germline CDR1 is LNHDA and CDR2 is SQIVND (reference sequence). The CDR3 region is CASSIVGYNEQFF. CDR3 DNA sequence: TGTGCCAGTAGTATAGTTGGTTACAATGAGCAGTTCTTC.

The rearrangement uses TRBV29-1 and TRBJ1-2, with a possible D match to TRBD1 (6 bases). The CDR3 consists of 14 residues. Between the trimmed V and J ends, which lost 2 bases and 4 bases, there was a span of 14 bases. Germline V gene sequence: CDR1 SQVTM, CDR2 ANQGSEA. CDR3 sequence reads: CSVEQGSPPYGYTF. In nucleotides, the CDR3 is TGCAGCGTTGAACAGGGGTCGCCCCCCTATGGCTACACCTTC.

This clonotype was seen more than once but under ten times. V and J are TRBV20-1 and TRBJ1-5, with 7 nucleotides matching TRBD1. CDR3 length: 16 residues. Germline loops: CDR1 DFQATT, CDR2 SNEGSKA (reference sequence). J lost 0 bases, V lost 3 bases, and 8 bases had no gene match. The CDR3 reads CSASAGQAYSNQPQHF. CDR3 bases: TGCAGTGCTAGCGCAGGACAGGCATATAGCAATCAGCCCCAGCATTTT.